This is a list of T cell receptor beta chains from one sample in a study of T cell responses to AZD1222 COVID-19 vaccine. Data came from immunoSEQ multiplex PCR; TCRdb stores just in-frame clones and leaves some out. The sample consists of tens of thousands of clones, around 85% of them appearing once. This sample comprised peripheral blood, obtained 28 days after the second AZD1222 dose. The receptors come from an adult who received the AZD1222 COVID-19 vaccine. CDR3s include the opening cysteine and the closing phenylalanine or tryptophan. Each record gives: clone size, D gene, J gene, V gene, CDR3 length, CDR3 protein, CDR3 DNA. A D gene is named only where the DNA matches it firmly. The size field is filled for only some rows; it gives once, few, many or a size class.

abundance: .; d_gene: .; j_gene: TRBJ1-2; v_gene: TRBV6-1; len: 13; CDR3aa: CASSESPLHGYTF; CDR3nt: TGTGCCAGCAGTGAAAGTCCCCTTCATGGCTACACCTTC
abundance: few; d_gene: .; j_gene: TRBJ1-1; v_gene: TRBV15; len: 14; CDR3aa: CATSSHLGPRRAFF; CDR3nt: TGTGCCACCAGCAGTCACCTTGGCCCTAGAAGAGCTTTCTTT
abundance: .; d_gene: .; j_gene: TRBJ1-4; v_gene: TRBV6-4; len: 13; CDR3aa: CASSDSTGEKLFF; CDR3nt: TGTGCCAGCAGTGACTCGACAGGAGAAAAACTGTTTTTT
abundance: .; d_gene: .; j_gene: TRBJ1-1; v_gene: TRBV18; len: 16; CDR3aa: CASSPPNRHLNTEAFF; CDR3nt: TGTGCCAGCTCACCACCAAATAGACACCTCAACACTGAAGCTTTCTTT
abundance: .; d_gene: .; j_gene: TRBJ2-3; v_gene: TRBV7-2; len: 13; CDR3aa: CASSLAGKDTQYF; CDR3nt: TGTGCCAGCAGCTTAGCCGGGAAAGATACGCAGTATTTT
abundance: .; d_gene: .; j_gene: TRBJ1-1; v_gene: TRBV5-4; len: 15; CDR3aa: CASSLMPLGDTEAFF; CDR3nt: TGTGCCAGCAGCTTGATGCCTCTCGGGGACACTGAAGCTTTCTTT
abundance: .; d_gene: .; j_gene: TRBJ2-7; v_gene: TRBV5-1; len: 14; CDR3aa: CASSWITSSYEQYF; CDR3nt: TGCGCCAGCAGCTGGATAACGAGCTCCTACGAGCAGTACTTC
abundance: once; d_gene: .; j_gene: TRBJ2-5; v_gene: TRBV21-1; len: 16; CDR3aa: CASSKVRDRGPSTQYF; CDR3nt: TGTGCCAGCAGCAAAGTCCGGGACAGGGGGCCCTCCACCCAGTACTTC
abundance: .; d_gene: .; j_gene: TRBJ2-3; v_gene: TRBV19; len: 15; CDR3aa: CASSIGGGPTDTQYF; CDR3nt: TGTGCCAGTAGTATAGGAGGGGGGCCAACAGATACGCAGTATTTT
abundance: .; d_gene: TRBD2; j_gene: TRBJ2-1; v_gene: TRBV7-2; len: 14; CDR3aa: CASSLLAGLNEQFF; CDR3nt: TGTGCCAGCAGCTTGCTAGCGGGGCTTAATGAGCAGTTCTTC
abundance: .; d_gene: .; j_gene: TRBJ1-6; v_gene: TRBV5-1; len: 14; CDR3aa: CASSLGGGDSPLHF; CDR3nt: TGCGCCAGCAGCTTGGGCGGGGGGGATTCACCCCTCCACTTT
abundance: few; d_gene: TRBD1; j_gene: TRBJ2-1; v_gene: TRBV11-2; len: 16; CDR3aa: CASSLVRRDRGFRQFF; CDR3nt: TGTGCCAGCAGCTTAGTCCGCCGGGACAGGGGATTCAGGCAGTTCTTC
abundance: .; d_gene: .; j_gene: TRBJ1-6; v_gene: TRBV18; len: 13; CDR3aa: CASSPPADSPLHF; CDR3nt: TGTGCCAGCTCACCACCCGCGGATTCACCCCTCCACTTT
abundance: once; d_gene: TRBD1; j_gene: TRBJ1-5; v_gene: TRBV4-1; len: 16; CDR3aa: CASSQDPTGGSQPQHF; CDR3nt: TGCGCCAGCAGCCAAGATCCTACAGGGGGGAGTCAGCCCCAGCATTTT
abundance: .; d_gene: .; j_gene: TRBJ2-3; v_gene: TRBV7-9; len: 15; CDR3aa: CASSFLEGSTDTQYF; CDR3nt: TGTGCCAGCAGCTTCCTCGAGGGAAGCACAGATACGCAGTATTTT
abundance: once; d_gene: .; j_gene: TRBJ1-2; v_gene: TRBV19; len: 13; CDR3aa: CASKAGEEYGYTF; CDR3nt: TGTGCCAGTAAAGCCGGGGAAGAATATGGCTACACCTTC
abundance: .; d_gene: .; j_gene: TRBJ1-5; v_gene: TRBV4-1; len: 16; CDR3aa: CASSPRAELSNQPQHF; CDR3nt: TGCGCCAGCAGCCCTCGGGCAGAACTTAGCAATCAGCCCCAGCATTTT
abundance: .; d_gene: .; j_gene: TRBJ2-3; v_gene: TRBV4-1; len: 16; CDR3aa: CASSQARTASTDTQYF; CDR3nt: TGCGCCAGCAGCCAAGCAAGGACAGCAAGCACAGATACGCAGTATTTT
abundance: few; d_gene: .; j_gene: TRBJ1-1; v_gene: TRBV7-9; len: 12; CDR3aa: CASSDGQSEAFF; CDR3nt: TGTGCCAGCAGCGACGGACAGAGTGAAGCTTTCTTT
abundance: .; d_gene: .; j_gene: TRBJ1-5; v_gene: TRBV24-1; len: 13; CDR3aa: CAPDGYSNQPQHF; CDR3nt: TGTGCCCCCGACGGGTATAGCAATCAGCCCCAGCATTTT
abundance: .; d_gene: .; j_gene: TRBJ1-1; v_gene: TRBV7-2; len: 13; CDR3aa: CASNPGWNTEAFF; CDR3nt: TGTGCCAGCAACCCGGGTTGGAACACTGAAGCTTTCTTT
abundance: .; d_gene: .; j_gene: TRBJ1-2; v_gene: TRBV5-8; len: 12; CDR3aa: CASSLYTYGYTF; CDR3nt: TGTGCCAGCAGCTTGTACACGTATGGCTACACCTTC
abundance: .; d_gene: .; j_gene: TRBJ1-4; v_gene: TRBV9; len: 13; CDR3aa: CASSRGAREKLFF; CDR3nt: TGTGCCAGCAGCAGAGGAGCGCGTGAAAAACTGTTTTTT
abundance: .; d_gene: TRBD1; j_gene: TRBJ2-7; v_gene: TRBV7-3; len: 14; CDR3aa: CASSSPGQKYEQYF; CDR3nt: TGTGCCAGCAGCTCCCCGGGACAGAAATACGAGCAGTACTTC
abundance: once; d_gene: .; j_gene: TRBJ1-5; v_gene: TRBV7-9; len: 17; CDR3aa: CASSPLGVGTSNQPQHF; CDR3nt: TGTGCCAGCAGCCCCTTGGGTGTAGGGACAAGCAATCAGCCCCAGCATTTT
abundance: .; d_gene: .; j_gene: TRBJ2-1; v_gene: TRBV9; len: 15; CDR3aa: CASSPSGGSYNEQFF; CDR3nt: TGTGCCAGCAGCCCCAGTGGGGGCTCCTACAATGAGCAGTTCTTC
abundance: once; d_gene: TRBD1; j_gene: TRBJ2-7; v_gene: TRBV19; len: 14; CDR3aa: CASSKTGGPYEQYF; CDR3nt: TGTGCCAGTAGTAAGACAGGGGGACCCTACGAGCAGTACTTC
abundance: .; d_gene: .; j_gene: TRBJ1-1; v_gene: TRBV5-8; len: 13; CDR3aa: CASRFQGSTEAFF; CDR3nt: TGTGCCAGCAGGTTCCAGGGGTCCACTGAAGCTTTCTTT